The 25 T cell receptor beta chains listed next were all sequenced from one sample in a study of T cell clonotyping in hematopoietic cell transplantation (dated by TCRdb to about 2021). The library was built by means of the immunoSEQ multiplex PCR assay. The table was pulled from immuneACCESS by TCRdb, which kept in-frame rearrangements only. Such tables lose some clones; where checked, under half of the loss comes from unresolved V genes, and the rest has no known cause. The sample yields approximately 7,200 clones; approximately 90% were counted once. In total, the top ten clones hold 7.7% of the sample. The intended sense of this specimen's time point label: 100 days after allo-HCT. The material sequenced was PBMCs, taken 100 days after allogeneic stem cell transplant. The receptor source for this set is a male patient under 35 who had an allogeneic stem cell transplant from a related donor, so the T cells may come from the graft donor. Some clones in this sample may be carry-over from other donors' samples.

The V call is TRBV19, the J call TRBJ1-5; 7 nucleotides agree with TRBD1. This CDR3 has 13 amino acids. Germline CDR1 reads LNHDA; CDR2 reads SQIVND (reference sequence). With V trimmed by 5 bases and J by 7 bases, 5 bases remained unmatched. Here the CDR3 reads CASSELRGQPQHF. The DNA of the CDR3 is TGTGCCAGTAGTGAACTCAGGGGGCAGCCCCAGCATTTT.

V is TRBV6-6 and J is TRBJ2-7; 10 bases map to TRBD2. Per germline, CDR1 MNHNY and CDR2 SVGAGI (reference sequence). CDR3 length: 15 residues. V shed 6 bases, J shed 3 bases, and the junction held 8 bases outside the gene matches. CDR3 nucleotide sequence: TGTGCCAGCAGGTTGGGGCTAGCGGGAGTCTACGAGCAGTACGTC. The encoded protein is CASRLGLAGVYEQYV.

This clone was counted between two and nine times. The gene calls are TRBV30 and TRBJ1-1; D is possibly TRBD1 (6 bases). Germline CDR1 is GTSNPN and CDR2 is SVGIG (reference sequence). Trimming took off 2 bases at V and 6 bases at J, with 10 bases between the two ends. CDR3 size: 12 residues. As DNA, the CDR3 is TGTGCCTGGAGTCCGACAGGACCTGAAGCTTTCTTT. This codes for CAWSPTGPEAFF.

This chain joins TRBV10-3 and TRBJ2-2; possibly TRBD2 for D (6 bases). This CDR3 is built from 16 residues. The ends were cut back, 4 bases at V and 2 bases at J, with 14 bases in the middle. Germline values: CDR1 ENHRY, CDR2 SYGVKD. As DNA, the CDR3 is TGTGCCATCAGTGTGTGGGGGGTGGTTAACACCGGGGAGCTGTTTTTT. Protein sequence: CAISVWGVVNTGELFF.

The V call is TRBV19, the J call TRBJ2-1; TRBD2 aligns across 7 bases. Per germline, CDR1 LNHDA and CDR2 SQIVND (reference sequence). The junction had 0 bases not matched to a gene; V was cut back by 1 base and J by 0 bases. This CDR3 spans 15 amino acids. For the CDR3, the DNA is TGTGCCAGTAGTATAGGGACTAGCTCCTACAATGAGCAGTTCTTC. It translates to CASSIGTSSYNEQFF.

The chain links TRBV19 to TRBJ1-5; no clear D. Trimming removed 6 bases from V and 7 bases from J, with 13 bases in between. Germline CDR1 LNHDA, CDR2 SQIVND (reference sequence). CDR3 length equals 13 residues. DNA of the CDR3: TGTGCCAGTAGGTGGTCGGTGGTACAGCCCCAGCATTTT. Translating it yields CASRWSVVQPQHF. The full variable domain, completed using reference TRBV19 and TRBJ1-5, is DGGITQSPKYLFRKEGQNVTLSCEQNLNHDAMYWYRQDPGQGLRLIYYSQIVNDFQKGDIAEGYSVSREKKESFPLTVTSAQKNPTAFYLCASRWSVVQPQHFGDGTRLSIL.

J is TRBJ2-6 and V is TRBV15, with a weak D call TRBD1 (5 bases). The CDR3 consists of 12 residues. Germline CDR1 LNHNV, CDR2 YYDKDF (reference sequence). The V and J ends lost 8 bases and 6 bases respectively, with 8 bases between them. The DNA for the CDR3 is TGTGCCACCGTGACAGAGGCCAACGTCCTGACTTTC. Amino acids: CATVTEANVLTF.

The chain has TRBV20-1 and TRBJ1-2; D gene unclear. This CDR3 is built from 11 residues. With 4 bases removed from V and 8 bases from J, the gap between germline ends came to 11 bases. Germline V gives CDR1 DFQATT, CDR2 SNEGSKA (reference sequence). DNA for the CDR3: TGCAGTGCTACGAGCGGGTACGGCTACACCTTC. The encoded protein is CSATSGYGYTF.

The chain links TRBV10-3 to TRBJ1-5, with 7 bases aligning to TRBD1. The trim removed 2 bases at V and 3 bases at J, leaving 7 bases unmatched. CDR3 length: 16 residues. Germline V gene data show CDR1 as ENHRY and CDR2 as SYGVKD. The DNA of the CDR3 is TGTGCCATCAGTGAGGGGGGACAGACCCACAATCAGCCCCAGCATTTT. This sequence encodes CAISEGGQTHNQPQHF.

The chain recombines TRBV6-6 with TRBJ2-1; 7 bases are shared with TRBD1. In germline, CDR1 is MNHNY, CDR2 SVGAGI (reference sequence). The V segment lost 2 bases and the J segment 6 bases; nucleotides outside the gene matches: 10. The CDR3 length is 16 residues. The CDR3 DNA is TGTGCCAGCAGTTACCCCCGGGACAGAGTAGGCAATGAGCAGTTCTTC. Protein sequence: CASSYPRDRVGNEQFF.

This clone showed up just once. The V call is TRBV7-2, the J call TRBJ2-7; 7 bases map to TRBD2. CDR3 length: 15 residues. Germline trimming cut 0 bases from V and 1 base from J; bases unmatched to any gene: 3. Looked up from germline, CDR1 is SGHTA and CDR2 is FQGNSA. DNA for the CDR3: TGTGCCAGCAGCTTAGCTAGCGGGCCGTCCTACGAGCAGTACGTC. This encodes CASSLASGPSYEQYV.

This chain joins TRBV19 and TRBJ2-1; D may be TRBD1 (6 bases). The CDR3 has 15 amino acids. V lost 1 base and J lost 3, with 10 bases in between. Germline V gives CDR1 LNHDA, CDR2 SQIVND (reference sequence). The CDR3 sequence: CASSIAGASYNEQFF. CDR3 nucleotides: TGTGCCAGTAGTATAGCAGGGGCCAGCTACAATGAGCAGTTCTTC.

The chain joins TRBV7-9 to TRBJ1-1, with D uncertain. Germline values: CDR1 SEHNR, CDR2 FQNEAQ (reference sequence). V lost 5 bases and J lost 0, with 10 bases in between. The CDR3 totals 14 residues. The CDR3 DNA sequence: TGTGCCAGCAGCCGCGGGCGGTTGAACACTGAAGCTTTCTTT. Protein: CASSRGRLNTEAFF.

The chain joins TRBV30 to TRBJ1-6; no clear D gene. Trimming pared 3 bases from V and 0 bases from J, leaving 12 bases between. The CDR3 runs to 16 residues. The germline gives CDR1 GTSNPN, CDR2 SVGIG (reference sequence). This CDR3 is CAWSGQTSSYNSPLHF. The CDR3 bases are TGTGCCTGGAGCGGGCAGACCAGCTCCTATAATTCACCCCTCCACTTT.

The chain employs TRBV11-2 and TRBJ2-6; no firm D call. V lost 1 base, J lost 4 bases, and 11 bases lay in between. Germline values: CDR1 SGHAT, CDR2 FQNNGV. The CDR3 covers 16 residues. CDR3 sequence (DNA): TGTGCCAGCAGCTTAGCTGGCCATCGGGGGGCCAACGTCCTGACTTTC. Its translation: CASSLAGHRGANVLTF. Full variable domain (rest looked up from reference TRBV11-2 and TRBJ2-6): EAGVAQSPRYKIIEKRQSVAFWCNPISGHATLYWYQQILGQGPKLLIQFQNNGVVDDSQLPKDRFSAERLKGVDSTLKIQPAKLEDSAVYLCASSLAGHRGANVLTFGAGSRLTVL.

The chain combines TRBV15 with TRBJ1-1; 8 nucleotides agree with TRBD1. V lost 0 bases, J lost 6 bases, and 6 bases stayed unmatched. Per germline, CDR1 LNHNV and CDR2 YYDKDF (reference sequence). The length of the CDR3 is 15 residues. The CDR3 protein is CATSRDQGAIAEAFF. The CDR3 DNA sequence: TGTGCCACCAGCAGAGATCAGGGGGCTATCGCTGAAGCTTTCTTT.

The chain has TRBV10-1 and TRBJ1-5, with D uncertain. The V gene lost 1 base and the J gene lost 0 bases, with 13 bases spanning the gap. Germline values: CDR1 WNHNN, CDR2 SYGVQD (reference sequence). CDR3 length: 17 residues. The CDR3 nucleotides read TGCGCCAGCAGTGAGTTGGATGATACTCATAGCAATCAGCCCCAGCATTTT. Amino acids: CASSELDDTHSNQPQHF.

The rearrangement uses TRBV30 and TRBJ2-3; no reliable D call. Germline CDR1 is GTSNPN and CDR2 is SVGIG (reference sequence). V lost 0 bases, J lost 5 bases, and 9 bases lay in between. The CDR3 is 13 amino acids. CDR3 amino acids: CAWSVKGLDTQYF. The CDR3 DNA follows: TGTGCCTGGAGTGTAAAAGGGTTAGATACGCAGTATTTT.

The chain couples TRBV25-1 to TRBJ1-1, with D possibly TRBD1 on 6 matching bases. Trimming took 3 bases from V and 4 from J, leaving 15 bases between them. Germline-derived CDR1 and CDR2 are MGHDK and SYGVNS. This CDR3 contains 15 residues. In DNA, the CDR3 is TGTGCCAGCAGTGATGGGGGGGCACACATCACTGAAGCTTTCTTT. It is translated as CASSDGGAHITEAFF.

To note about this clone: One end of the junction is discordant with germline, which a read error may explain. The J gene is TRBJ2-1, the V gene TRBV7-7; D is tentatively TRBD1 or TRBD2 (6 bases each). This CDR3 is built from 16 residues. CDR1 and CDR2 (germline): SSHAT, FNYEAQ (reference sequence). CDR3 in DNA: TGTGCTAGCAGCTTAGTATCGGGGGCTGCCTACAATGAGCAGTTCTTC. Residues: CASSLVSGAAYNEQFF.

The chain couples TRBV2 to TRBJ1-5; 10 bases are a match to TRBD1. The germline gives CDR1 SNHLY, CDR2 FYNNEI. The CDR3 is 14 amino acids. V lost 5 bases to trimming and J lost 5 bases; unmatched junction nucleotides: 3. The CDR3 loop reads CASSRTGGYQPQHF. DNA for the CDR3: TGTGCCAGCAGTCGGACAGGGGGTTATCAGCCCCAGCATTTT.

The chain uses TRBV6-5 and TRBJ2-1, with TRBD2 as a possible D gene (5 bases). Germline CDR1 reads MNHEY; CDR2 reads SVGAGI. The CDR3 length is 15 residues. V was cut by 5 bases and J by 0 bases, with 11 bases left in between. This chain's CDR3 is CASSVGTSSYNEQFF. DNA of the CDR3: TGTGCCAGCAGTGTGGGTACTAGCTCCTACAATGAGCAGTTCTTC.

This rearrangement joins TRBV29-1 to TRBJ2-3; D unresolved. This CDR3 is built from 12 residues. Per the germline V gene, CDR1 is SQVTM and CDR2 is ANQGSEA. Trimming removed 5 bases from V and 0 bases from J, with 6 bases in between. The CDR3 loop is CSVRPSTDTQYF. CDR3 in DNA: TGCAGCGTTCGCCCTAGCACAGATACGCAGTATTTT.

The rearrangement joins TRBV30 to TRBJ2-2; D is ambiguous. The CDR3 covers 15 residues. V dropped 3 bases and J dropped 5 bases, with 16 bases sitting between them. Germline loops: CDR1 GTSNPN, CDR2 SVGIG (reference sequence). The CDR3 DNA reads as TGTGCCTGGAGAGCTTCGTTGGGGTGGACCGGGGAGCTGTTTTTT. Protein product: CAWRASLGWTGELFF.

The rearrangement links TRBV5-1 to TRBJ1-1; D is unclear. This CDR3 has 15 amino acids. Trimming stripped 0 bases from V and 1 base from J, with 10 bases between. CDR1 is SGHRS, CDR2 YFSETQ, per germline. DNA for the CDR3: TGCGCCAGCAGCTTGGTGGCGGTGACGAACACTGAAGCTTTCTTT. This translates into CASSLVAVTNTEAFF.